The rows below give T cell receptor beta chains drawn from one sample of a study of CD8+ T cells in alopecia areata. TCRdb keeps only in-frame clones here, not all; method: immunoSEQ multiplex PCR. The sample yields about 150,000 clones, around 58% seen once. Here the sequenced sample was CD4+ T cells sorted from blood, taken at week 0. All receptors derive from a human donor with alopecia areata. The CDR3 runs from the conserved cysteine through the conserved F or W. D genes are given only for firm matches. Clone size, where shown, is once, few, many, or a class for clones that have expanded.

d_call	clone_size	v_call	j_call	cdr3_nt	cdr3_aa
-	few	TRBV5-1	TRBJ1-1	TGCGCCAGCAGCTTGAGCAGGAGCCTAGAAGCTTTCTTT	CASSLSRSLEAFF
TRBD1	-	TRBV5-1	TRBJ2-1	TGCGCCAGCAGCTTGGCAGGCGCAGGGGGACGGGACAATGAGCAGTTCTTC	CASSLAGAGGRDNEQFF
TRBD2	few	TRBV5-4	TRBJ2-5	TGTGCCAGCAGTTATCCGGGAGGGACGGAGACCCAGTACTTC	CASSYPGGTETQYF
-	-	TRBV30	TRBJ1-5	TGTGCCTGGAGCGAAGAGGGTGTTCAGCCCCAGCATTTT	CAWSEEGVQPQHF
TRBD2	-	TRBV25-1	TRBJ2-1	TGTGCCAGCAGTAATAGCGGGTTTGACTACAATGAGCAGTTCTTC	CASSNSGFDYNEQFF
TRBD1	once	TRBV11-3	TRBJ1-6	TGTGCCAGCAGTTTCAGGACAGGGGCACATAATTCACCCCTCCACTTT	CASSFRTGAHNSPLHF
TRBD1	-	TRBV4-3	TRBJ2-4	TGCGCCAGCAGCCAAGAATGGACAGGGGGTTCCAAAAACATTCAGTACTTC	CASSQEWTGGSKNIQYF
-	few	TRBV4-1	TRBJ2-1	TGCGCCAGCAACCGGGACACCTCCTACAATGAGCAGTTCTTC	CASNRDTSYNEQFF
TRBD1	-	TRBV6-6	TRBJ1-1	TGTGCCAGCAGTGCGGGACAGGGGGTAGGAAACACTGAAGCTTTCTTT	CASSAGQGVGNTEAFF
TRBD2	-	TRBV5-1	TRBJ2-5	TGCGCCAGCAGCGGGGATGGACTAGCGGGGGAGCCTTGGGAGACCCAGTACTTC	CASSGDGLAGEPWETQYF
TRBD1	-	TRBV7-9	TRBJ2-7	TGTGCCAGCAGCTTATGGGGGACAGGGGTGCAGTACTTC	CASSLWGTGVQYF
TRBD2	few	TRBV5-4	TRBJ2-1	TGTGCCAGCAGCCCCCCGGGACTAGCCAATGAGCAGTTCTTC	CASSPPGLANEQFF
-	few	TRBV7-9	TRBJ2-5	TGTGCCAGCAGAACGCAGGATTACCAAGAGACCCAGTACTTC	CASRTQDYQETQYF
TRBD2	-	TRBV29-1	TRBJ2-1	TGCAGCGCCGAGGGACTAGCGGGAGGAGATGAGCAGTTCTTC	CSAEGLAGGDEQFF
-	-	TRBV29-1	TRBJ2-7	TGCAGCGCCGAGGGGGGGAGCTCCTACGAGCAGTACTTC	CSAEGGSSYEQYF
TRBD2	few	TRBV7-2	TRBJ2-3	TGTGCCAGCAGACCGGGACTAGCGGGGGGCACAGATACGCAGTATTTT	CASRPGLAGGTDTQYF
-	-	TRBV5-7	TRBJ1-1	TGTGCCAGCAGCTCCGGTCAGGATTCTATGAACACTGAAGCTTTCTTT	CASSSGQDSMNTEAFF
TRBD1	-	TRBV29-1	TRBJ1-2	TGCAGCGTCGGAGGGGACAGATCCTATGGCTACACCTTC	CSVGGDRSYGYTF
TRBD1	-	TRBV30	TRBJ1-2	TGTGCCTGGAGTCCCTGGACAGGGGGTGGCTACACCTTC	CAWSPWTGGGYTF
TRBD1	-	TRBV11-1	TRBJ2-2	TGTGCCAGCAGGCCCCCCGGGACAGGGAACACCGGGGAGCTGTTTTTT	CASRPPGTGNTGELFF
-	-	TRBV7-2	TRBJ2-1	TGTGCCAGCAGCTCTAGCGTCAGTGAGCAGTTCTTC	CASSSSVSEQFF
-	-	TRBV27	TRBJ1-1	TGTGCCAGCAGTTTCGCAACAGGGTCGGCAAAAGCTTTCTTT	CASSFATGSAKAFF
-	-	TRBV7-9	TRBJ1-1	TGTGCCAGCTTGCGGACCTCTGAAGCTTTCTTT	CASLRTSEAFF
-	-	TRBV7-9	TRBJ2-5	TGTGCCAGCAGCTCAGTGCGGGGAATGTTAACCCAGTACTTC	CASSSVRGMLTQYF
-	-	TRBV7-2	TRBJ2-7	TGTGCCAGCAGCTTAGTCTCATGGACATCCCCCTACGAGCAGTACTTC	CASSLVSWTSPYEQYF
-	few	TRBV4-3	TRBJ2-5	TGCGCCAGCAGCCAGGCACTAGGGGCCCGGGAGACCCAGTACTTC	CASSQALGARETQYF
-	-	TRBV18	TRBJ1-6	TGTGCCAGCTCACAGGACAGAAATTCACCCCTCCACTTT	CASSQDRNSPLHF
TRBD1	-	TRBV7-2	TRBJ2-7	TGTGCCAGCAGCTTAGCGGCGGACGGACAGGGGCCCTACGAGCAGTACTTC	CASSLAADGQGPYEQYF
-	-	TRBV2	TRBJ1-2	TGTGCCAGCAGTGAGGGGGTTAACTATGGCTACACCTTC	CASSEGVNYGYTF
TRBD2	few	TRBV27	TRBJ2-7	TGTGCCAGCAGTCCCCTCCTAGCGGGGGCTCGTTACGAGCAGTACTTC	CASSPLLAGARYEQYF
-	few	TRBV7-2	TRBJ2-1	TGTGCCAGCAGCCCGGGGCCCGCAGGGGCGGGTGAGCAGTTCTTC	CASSPGPAGAGEQFF
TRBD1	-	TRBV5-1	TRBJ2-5	TGCGCCAGCAGCGGGGGACAGGTGCTGGAGACCCAGTACTTC	CASSGGQVLETQYF
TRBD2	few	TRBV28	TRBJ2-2	TGTGCCACCGCGCCGGGGGGGGCTGACACCGGGGAGCTGTTTTTT	CATAPGGADTGELFF
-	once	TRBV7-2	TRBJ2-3	TGTGCCAGCAGCTTAGCGCCTGGGTCGACCACAGATACGCAGTATTTT	CASSLAPGSTTDTQYF
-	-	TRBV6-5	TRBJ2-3	TGTGCCAGCAGGGCCCTAGGGCCGGAGGGTACGCAGTATTTT	CASRALGPEGTQYF
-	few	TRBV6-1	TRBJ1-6	TGTGCCAGCAGTGGTTCCCGAGGGAGCTCCTATAATTCACCCCTCCACTTT	CASSGSRGSSYNSPLHF
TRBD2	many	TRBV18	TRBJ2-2	TGTGCCAGCTCTACCACCTCAATAGCGGGGAGCGCGAACACCGGGGAGCTGTTTTTT	CASSTTSIAGSANTGELFF
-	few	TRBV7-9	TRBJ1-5	TGTGCCAGCGGATCGGGGTCAGGTCAGCCCCAGCATTTT	CASGSGSGQPQHF
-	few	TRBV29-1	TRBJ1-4	TGCAGCGTTCTCGATGAAAAACTGTTTTTT	CSVLDEKLFF
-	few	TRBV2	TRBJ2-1	TGTGCCAGCAGTGAAGCGCTTGGTCACAATGAGCAGTTCTTC	CASSEALGHNEQFF
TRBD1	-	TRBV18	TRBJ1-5	TGTGCCAGCTCACCCTGGGACAGCGTCGATCAGCCCCAGCATTTT	CASSPWDSVDQPQHF
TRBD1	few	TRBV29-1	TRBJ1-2	TGCAGCGTTGACGGACAGGGGAGTACTAACTATGGCTACACCTTC	CSVDGQGSTNYGYTF
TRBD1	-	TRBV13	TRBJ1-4	TGTGCCAGCAGCGACCGGGACAGGGATGAAAAACTGTTTTTT	CASSDRDRDEKLFF
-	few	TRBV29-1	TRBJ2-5	TGCAGCACCCGATACCAAGAGACCCAGTACTTC	CSTRYQETQYF
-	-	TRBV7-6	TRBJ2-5	TGTGCCAGCAGCGCCCTCGGGCAAGAGACCCAGTACTTC	CASSALGQETQYF
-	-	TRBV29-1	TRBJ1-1	TGCAGCGTGGAACGGGCCCCGAACACTGAAGCTTTCTTT	CSVERAPNTEAFF
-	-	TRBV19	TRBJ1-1	TGTGCCAGTAGTTTCAGCGAGGAGTCTGAAGCTTTCTTT	CASSFSEESEAFF
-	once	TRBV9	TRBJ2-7	TGTGCCAGCAGCCGTAACCCGACTCCTATGTACGAGCAGTACTTC	CASSRNPTPMYEQYF
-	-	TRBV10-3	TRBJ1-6	TGTGCCATCACTGAGGGACCGTTTAATTCACCCCTCCACTTT	CAITEGPFNSPLHF
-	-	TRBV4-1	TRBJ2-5	TGCGCCAGCAGCCAGGACGAAGGGGCATGGGAGACCCAGTACTTC	CASSQDEGAWETQYF
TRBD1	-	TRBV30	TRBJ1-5	TGTGCCTGGAGTACTACCGGGACAGGGAGGTTTCAGCCCCAGCATTTT	CAWSTTGTGRFQPQHF
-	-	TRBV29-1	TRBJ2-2	TGCAGCGTTGAAGTTCTTGAAAACGGGGAGCTGTTTTTT	CSVEVLENGELFF